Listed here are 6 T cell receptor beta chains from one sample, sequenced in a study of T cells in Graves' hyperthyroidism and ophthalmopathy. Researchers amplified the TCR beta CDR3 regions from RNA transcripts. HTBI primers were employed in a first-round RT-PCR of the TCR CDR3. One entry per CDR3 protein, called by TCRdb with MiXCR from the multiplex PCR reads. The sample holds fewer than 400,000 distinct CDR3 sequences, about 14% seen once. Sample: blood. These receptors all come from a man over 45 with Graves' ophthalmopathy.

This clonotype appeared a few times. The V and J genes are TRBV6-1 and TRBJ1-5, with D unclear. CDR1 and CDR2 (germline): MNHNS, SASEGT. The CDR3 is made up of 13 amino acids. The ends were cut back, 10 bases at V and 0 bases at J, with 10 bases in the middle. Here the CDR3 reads CATTAYSNQPQHF. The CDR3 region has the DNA TGTGCCACTACAGCTTATAGCAATCAGCCCCAGCATTTT.

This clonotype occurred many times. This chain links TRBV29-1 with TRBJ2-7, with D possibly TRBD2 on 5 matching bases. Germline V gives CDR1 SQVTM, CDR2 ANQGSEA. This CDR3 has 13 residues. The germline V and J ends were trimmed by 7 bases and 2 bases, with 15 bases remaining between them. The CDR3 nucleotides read TGCAGCGCACGCGGGCCCGGGCCCTACGAGCAGTACTTC. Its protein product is CSARGPGPYEQYF.

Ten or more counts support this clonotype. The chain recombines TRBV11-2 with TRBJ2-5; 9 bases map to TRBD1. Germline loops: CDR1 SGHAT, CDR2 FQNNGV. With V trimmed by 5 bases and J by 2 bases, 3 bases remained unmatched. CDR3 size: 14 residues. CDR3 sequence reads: CASSKGTGQETQYF. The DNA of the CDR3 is TGTGCCAGCAGCAAAGGGACAGGGCAAGAGACCCAGTACTTC.

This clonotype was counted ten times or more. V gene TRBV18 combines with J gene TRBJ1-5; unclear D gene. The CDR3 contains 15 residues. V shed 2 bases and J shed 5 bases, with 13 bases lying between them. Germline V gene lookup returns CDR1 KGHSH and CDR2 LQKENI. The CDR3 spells CASSPEGRSDQPQHF. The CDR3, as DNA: TGTGCCAGCTCACCAGAGGGCAGGTCGGATCAGCCCCAGCATTTT.

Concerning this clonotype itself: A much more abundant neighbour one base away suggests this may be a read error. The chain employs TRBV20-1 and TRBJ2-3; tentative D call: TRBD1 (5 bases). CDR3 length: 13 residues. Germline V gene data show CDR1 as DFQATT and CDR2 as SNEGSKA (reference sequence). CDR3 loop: CSAPLGSTGTQYF. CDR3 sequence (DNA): TGCAGTGCCCCCTTGGGAAGCACAGGTACGCAGTATTTT.

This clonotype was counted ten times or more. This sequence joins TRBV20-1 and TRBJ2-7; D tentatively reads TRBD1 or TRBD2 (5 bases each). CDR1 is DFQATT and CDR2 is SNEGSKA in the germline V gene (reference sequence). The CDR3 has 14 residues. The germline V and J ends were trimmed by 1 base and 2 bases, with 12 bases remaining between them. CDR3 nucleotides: TGCAGTGCTAGAGTTAAGGGACGGACCTACGAGCAGTACTTC. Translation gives CSARVKGRTYEQYF.